Sequencing of this T cell receptor beta chain was carried out in a study of blood T cell repertoires in COVID-19. Study information: Sites across the United States, Italy and Spain contributed samples from acute and convalescent COVID-19. Sources were T cells, B-cell-depleted T cells, or PBMCs; the material itself was cDNA or gDNA.

Per the original data handling: Amplification from reference gene primers served as the basis for estimated nucleated cell counts. Only in-frame clones appear in the TCRdb table, and some are missing; sequencing was by immunoSEQ multiplex PCR. The D gene and trimming were derived from the DNA, and the V and J assignments and clone size from that table. The profile shows around 84,000 clones, 70% to 85% of them singletons. The CDR3 runs 13 residues. Trimming removed 3 bases from V and 5 bases from J, with 10 bases in between. Germline CDR1 and CDR2: SGHTA and FQGTGA. This receptor was obtained from a man aged 45-65 years with active or convalescent COVID-19. What was sequenced was peripheral blood. This chain connects TRBV7-3 to TRBJ2-5; maybe TRBD1 (6 bases). The CDR3: CASSFSGVETQYF. CDR3 in DNA: TGTGCCAGCAGCTTCTCAGGGGTGGAGACCCAGTACTTC.